These 25 T cell receptor beta chains were all obtained from the same sample, sequenced in a study of T cells in tuberculosis. Profiling relied on immunoSEQ multiplex PCR, and the TCRdb table lists in-frame clones only, not all of them. This sample yields approximately 30,000 clones, of which 95% to 97% are seen a single time; approximately 6.2% belongs to the top ten. Sequenced material: PBMCs. The receptors derive from a donor aged 10-29 years with latent tuberculosis or without tuberculosis infection.

V usage is TRBV2 and J usage is TRBJ2-2, with D tentatively TRBD2 (5 bases). The V end lost 7 bases, the J end lost 6 bases, and 24 bases lay between the germline ends. The CDR3 sequence is 17 residues long. The germline CDR1 and CDR2 sequences are SNHLY and FYNNEI. This chain's CDR3 is CASMRTVGSRSAGELFF. The CDR3 region has the DNA TGTGCCAGCATGAGAACCGTGGGGAGTAGGAGCGCCGGGGAGCTGTTTTTT.

The rearrangement links TRBV6-1 to TRBJ2-7, with 10 bases fitting TRBD1. This CDR3 region has 18 residues. From germline, CDR1 is MNHNS and CDR2 SASEGT. V lost 4 bases and J lost 3; bases outside the gene matches: 15. In DNA form, the CDR3 reads TGTGCCAGCAGTGGACAGGGGGCTAGGAAGTTTTTTGTCTACGAGCAGTACTTC. Its protein product is CASSGQGARKFFVYEQYF.

This rearrangement joins TRBV11-1 to TRBJ1-3; D gene unclear. The germline V gene has CDR1 SGHAT and CDR2 FQDESV (reference sequence). This CDR3 has 14 amino acids. The germline V and J ends were trimmed by 2 bases and 4 bases, with 9 bases remaining between them. CDR3 sequence reads: CASSLRSGGNTIYF. Here the CDR3 DNA reads TGTGCCAGCAGCTTACGGAGCGGGGGAAACACCATATATTTT.

This chain uses TRBV5-1 with TRBJ2-2; possible D gene TRBD2, 6 bases. The germline V gene encodes CDR1 SGHRS and CDR2 YFSETQ. The length of the CDR3 is 16 residues. The V gene lost 6 bases and the J gene lost 0 bases, with 15 bases spanning the gap. The CDR3 DNA is TGCGCCAGCATGGGCGGGCGGGGATCGAACACCGGGGAGCTGTTTTTT. Translating it yields CASMGGRGSNTGELFF.

The gene calls are TRBV4-1 and TRBJ2-1; 7 bases align to TRBD2. The CDR3 has 16 amino acids. Per germline, CDR1 MGHRA and CDR2 YSYEKL. V lost 0 bases to trimming and J lost 7 bases; unmatched junction nucleotides: 9. CDR3 DNA sequence: TGCGCCAGCAGCCAAGATGGCGGGAGCACGGTGAATGAGCAGTTCTTC. Its translation: CASSQDGGSTVNEQFF.

The V gene is TRBV13, the J gene TRBJ2-3; unclear D gene. The CDR3 runs to 13 residues. Trimming took 2 bases from V and 4 from J, leaving 7 bases between them. From germline, CDR1 is PRHDT and CDR2 FYEKMQ (reference sequence). DNA for the CDR3: TGTGCCAGCAGCTTACCTTCGGCAGATACGCAGTATTTT. This codes for CASSLPSADTQYF.

The chain couples TRBV19 to TRBJ1-5; tentatively, D is TRBD1 (5 bases). CDR1 and CDR2 from the germline V gene are LNHDA and SQIVND (reference sequence). The CDR3 runs 16 residues. V dropped 5 bases and J dropped 0 bases, with 14 bases sitting between them. CDR3 loop: CASSANQGVSNQPQHF. DNA for the CDR3: TGTGCCAGTAGTGCCAACCAGGGCGTTAGCAATCAGCCCCAGCATTTT.

The chain has TRBV9 and TRBJ2-2, with D possibly TRBD2 on 6 matching bases. This CDR3 is built from 14 residues. Germline V gene sequence: CDR1 SGDLS, CDR2 YYNGEE. Trimming stripped 3 bases from V and 6 bases from J, with 12 bases between. DNA for the CDR3: TGTGCCAGCAGCGACAGTAGCGGAGCCGGGGAGCTGTTTTTT. It specifies CASSDSSGAGELFF.

The V gene is TRBV6-6, the J gene TRBJ2-7; D not resolved. V lost 2 bases and J 12 bases, leaving 17 bases between the germline ends. The CDR3 sequence is 13 residues long. Per the germline V gene, CDR1 is MNHNY and CDR2 is SVGAGI (reference sequence). This chain's CDR3 is CASSYKSPPVPYF. The CDR3 coding sequence is TGTGCCAGCAGTTACAAGTCTCCCCCGGTCCCGTACTTC.

This chain uses TRBV5-6 with TRBJ2-5, with 10 bases identical to TRBD2. The V and J ends lost 1 base and 3 bases, in that order; junction bases with no gene match: 9. CDR1 and CDR2 from the germline V gene are SGHDT and YYEEEE. The CDR3 has 17 residues. The CDR3 here is CASSLWLAGEPKETQYF. CDR3 nucleotides: TGTGCCAGCAGCTTGTGGCTAGCGGGGGAGCCAAAAGAGACCCAGTACTTC. Filled out from reference TRBV5-6 and TRBJ2-5, the complete variable domain reads DAGVTQSPTHLIKTRGQQVTLRCSPKSGHDTVSWYQQALGQGPQFIFQYYEEEERQRGNFPDRFSGHQFPNYSSELNVNALLLGDSALYLCASSLWLAGEPKETQYFGPGTRLLVL.

The V and J genes are TRBV2 and TRBJ1-5; TRBD1 matches at 8 bases. This CDR3 has 15 amino acids. The germline CDR1 and CDR2 sequences are SNHLY and FYNNEI. V shed 3 bases and J 5 bases; nucleotides not matched to a gene: 6. The CDR3 bases are TGTGCCAGCAGTGACAGGGGGCCCCGTGATCAGCCCCAGCATTTT. Its translation: CASSDRGPRDQPQHF.

This clone was recorded once. The rearrangement joins TRBV6-5 to TRBJ2-5; D unclear. This CDR3 is built from 15 residues. V lost 0 bases to trimming and J lost 3 bases, with 11 bases between them. The germline gives CDR1 MNHEY, CDR2 SVGAGI. The CDR3 is CASSYSLAAKETQYF. DNA of the CDR3: TGTGCCAGCAGTTACTCCCTCGCAGCGAAAGAGACCCAGTACTTC.

CDR3 DNA sequence: TGTGCCAGCCTAGGGACAGGAGAGGGTGAAAAACTGTTTTTT. Its translation: CASLGTGEGEKLFF. V usage is TRBV6-1 and J usage is TRBJ1-4; TRBD1 matches 8 bases. The CDR3 extends over 14 amino acids. Germline assignment: CDR1 MNHNS and CDR2 SASEGT. V shed 8 bases, J shed 7 bases, and the junction held 9 bases outside the gene matches.

The J gene is TRBJ2-1, the V gene TRBV4-2; a weak D match, TRBD1 (5 bases). Germline loops: CDR1 LGHNA, CDR2 YNFKEQ. V was trimmed by 4 bases and J by 0 bases, leaving 10 bases between them. The CDR3 loop spans 15 amino acids. CDR3 nucleotide sequence: TGTGCCAGCAGCCGCCAGGGTAACTCCTACAATGAGCAGTTCTTC. It is translated as CASSRQGNSYNEQFF.

This rearrangement joins TRBV15 to TRBJ2-1, with TRBD2 as a possible D gene (5 bases). The CDR3 length is 12 residues. Germline loops: CDR1 LNHNV, CDR2 YYDKDF (reference sequence). V was shortened by 1 base and J by 8 bases, with 6 bases between the two germline ends. The DNA of the CDR3 is TGTGCCACCAGCAGAGCGGGGTATGAGCAGTTCTTC. Residues: CATSRAGYEQFF. Combining the CDR3 with reference TRBV15 and TRBJ2-1 gives the whole variable domain DAMVIQNPRYQVTQFGKPVTLSCSQTLNHNVMYWYQQKSSQAPKLLFHYYDKDFNNEADTPDNFQSRRPNTSFCFLDIRSPGLGDTAMYLCATSRAGYEQFFGPGTRLTVL.

The chain couples TRBV4-1 to TRBJ2-2; 8 nucleotides agree with TRBD2. From germline, CDR1 is MGHRA and CDR2 YSYEKL. The CDR3 extends over 16 amino acids. Trimming at V came to 4 bases and at J to 1 base, leaving 5 bases not matched to a gene. CDR3 nucleotides: TGCGCCAGCAGCCTCTTCAGCGGGGGGAACACCGGGGAGCTGTTTTTT. It yields the protein CASSLFSGGNTGELFF.

The J gene is TRBJ1-1, the V gene TRBV6-5; D remains unclear. The V gene's germline CDR1 is MNHEY and CDR2 SVGAGI. Trimming took 2 bases from V and 2 from J, leaving 6 bases between them. The CDR3 has 13 residues. The CDR3 bases are TGTGCCAGCAGTTACCGGGTTAACACTGAAGCTTTCTTT. Its translation is CASSYRVNTEAFF.

The chain uses TRBV7-9 and TRBJ2-7; 8 bases are a match to TRBD1. The CDR3 spans 13 residues. Germline CDR1 and CDR2: SEHNR and FQNEAQ (reference sequence). V shed 4 bases, J shed 3 bases, and the junction held 2 bases outside the gene matches. The chain's CDR3 is CASSSTGGYEQYF. In nucleotides, the CDR3 is TGTGCCAGCAGCTCCACAGGGGGCTACGAGCAGTACTTC.

The chain is built from TRBV4-1 and TRBJ2-3; TRBD2 aligns across 8 bases. V shed 2 bases and J 8 bases; nucleotides not matched to a gene: 12. The CDR3 totals 16 residues. CDR1 is MGHRA, CDR2 YSYEKL, per germline. In nucleotides, the CDR3 is TGCGCCAGCAGCCAACTTCCGGGACTAGATATCCCTACGCAGTATTTT. Translation gives CASSQLPGLDIPTQYF.

The gene calls are TRBV5-1 and TRBJ2-3; D might be TRBD2 (6 bases). The CDR3 sequence is 15 residues long. V was shortened by 2 bases and J by 0 bases, with 10 bases between the two germline ends. Per the germline V gene, CDR1 is SGHRS and CDR2 is YFSETQ. This CDR3 reads CASSFRGSSTDTQYF. The CDR3 DNA reads TGCGCCAGCAGCTTTCGGGGGTCGAGCACAGATACGCAGTATTTT. Full variable domain (rest looked up from reference TRBV5-1 and TRBJ2-3): KAGVTQTPRYLIKTRGQQVTLSCSPISGHRSVSWYQQTPGQGLQFLFEYFSETQRNKGNFPGRFSGRQFSNSRSEMNVSTLELGDSALYLCASSFRGSSTDTQYFGPGTRLTVL.

CDR3 amino acids: CASSNLNRGPVEKLFF. Written as DNA, the CDR3 is TGTGCCAGTAGTAACCTAAACAGGGGGCCCGTTGAAAAACTGTTTTTT. V and J are TRBV19 and TRBJ1-4, with 9 bases that match TRBD1. J gave up 7 bases and V 4 bases, and 10 bases lay outside the gene matches. Germline CDR1 LNHDA, CDR2 SQIVND (reference sequence). The CDR3 extends over 16 amino acids. Supplemented by reference TRBV19 and TRBJ1-4, the full variable domain reads DGGITQSPKYLFRKEGQNVTLSCEQNLNHDAMYWYRQDPGQGLRLIYYSQIVNDFQKGDIAEGYSVSREKKESFPLTVTSAQKNPTAFYLCASSNLNRGPVEKLFFGSGTQLSVL.

The CDR3 reads CASSLTVSTDTQYF. The CDR3 nucleotides are TGCGCCAGCAGCTTGACAGTAAGCACAGATACGCAGTATTTT. The chain employs TRBV5-1 and TRBJ2-3; D remains unclear. CDR1 is SGHRS, CDR2 YFSETQ, per germline. Deletions cut 1 base from V and 0 bases from J, with 6 bases between. This CDR3 is built from 14 residues.

This chain connects TRBV30 to TRBJ2-7, with 10 bases aligning to TRBD1. The length of the CDR3 is 15 residues. Per germline, CDR1 GTSNPN and CDR2 SVGIG (reference sequence). Losses at the gene ends were 2 bases for V and 4 bases for J; bases not matched to a gene: 8. CDR3 in amino acids: CAWSKPGQGMYEQYF. The CDR3 DNA sequence: TGTGCCTGGAGTAAACCGGGACAGGGGATGTACGAGCAGTACTTC.

This clone was detected once. The chain carries TRBV2 and TRBJ2-7; tentatively, D is TRBD1 (6 bases). The CDR3 consists of 13 residues. Germline CDR1 and CDR2: SNHLY and FYNNEI. V shed 5 bases and J shed 7 bases, with 15 bases lying between them. CDR3 sequence (DNA): TGTGCCAGCAGTTCCCAGGGGTTCCGGGAGCAGTACTTC. This gives the protein CASSSQGFREQYF. Looking up the rest from reference TRBV2 and TRBJ2-7 gives the full variable domain: EPEVTQTPSHQVTQMGQEVILRCVPISNHLYFYWYRQILGQKVEFLVSFYNNEISEKSEIFDDQFSVERPDGSNFTLKIRSTKLEDSAMYFCASSSQGFREQYFGPGTRLTVT.

The V call is TRBV19, the J call TRBJ2-2; D is perhaps TRBD2 (6 bases). The CDR3 has 16 amino acids. V lost 5 bases and J lost 2, with 15 bases in between. Germline assignment: CDR1 LNHDA and CDR2 SQIVND (reference sequence). CDR3 protein: CASSPLAGPNTGELFF. DNA of the CDR3: TGTGCCAGTAGTCCCTTGGCGGGACCAAACACCGGGGAGCTGTTTTTT.